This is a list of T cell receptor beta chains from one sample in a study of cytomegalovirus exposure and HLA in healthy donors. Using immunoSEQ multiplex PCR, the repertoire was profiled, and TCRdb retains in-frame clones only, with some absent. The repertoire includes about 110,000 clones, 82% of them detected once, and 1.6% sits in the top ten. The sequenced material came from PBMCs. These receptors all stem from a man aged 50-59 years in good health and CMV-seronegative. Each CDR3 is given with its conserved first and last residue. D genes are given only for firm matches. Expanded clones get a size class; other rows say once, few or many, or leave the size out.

CASSLSGDKDYGYTF,TGCGCCAGCAGCTTGTCAGGGGATAAGGACTATGGCTACACCTTC,TRBJ1-2,NA,NA,TRBV5-1
CASSVGTGGTYEQYF,TGTGCCAGCAGCGTAGGGACAGGGGGAACCTACGAGCAGTACTTC,TRBJ2-7,TRBD1,NA,TRBV9
CASSQLTGDRNQPQHF,TGTGCCAGCAGCCAATTGACAGGGGACCGCAATCAGCCCCAGCATTTT,TRBJ1-5,TRBD1,NA,TRBV4-2
CASSQDPGQENEKLFF,TGTGCCAGCAGCCAGGACCCGGGACAGGAAAATGAAAAACTGTTTTTT,TRBJ1-4,TRBD1,NA,TRBV4-2
CASSHPRGRGAIF,TGCGCCAGCAGCCATCCGCGGGGGAGGGGCGCGATCTTC,TRBJ2-1,TRBD2,NA,TRBV4-1
CASSYTGQASEAFF,TGCGCCAGCAGCTATACGGGACAGGCCTCTGAAGCTTTCTTT,TRBJ1-1,TRBD1,NA,TRBV5-1
CASSQVYGGNTEAFF,TGCGCCAGCAGCCAAGTTTACGGGGGGAACACTGAAGCTTTCTTT,TRBJ1-1,NA,NA,TRBV4-3
CASGLAGEGEQFF,TGTGCCAGCGGGCTAGCGGGGGAAGGTGAGCAGTTCTTC,TRBJ2-1,TRBD2,NA,TRBV6-5
CASMERGIYGGTDTQYF,TGTGCCAGTATGGAGCGGGGGATTTACGGGGGCACAGATACGCAGTATTTT,TRBJ2-3,TRBD2,NA,TRBV19
CASSVEGRGAGELFF,TGTGCCAGCAGCGTAGAGGGCCGGGGGGCCGGGGAGCTGTTTTTT,TRBJ2-2,TRBD2,NA,TRBV9
CASSLGPQSSGSPREQYF,TGTGCCAGCAGCCTCGGTCCCCAGAGTAGCGGGTCTCCTAGAGAGCAGTACTTC,TRBJ2-7,TRBD2,few,TRBV13
CASSSSGNEQFF,TGTGCCAGCAGTTCTAGCGGCAATGAGCAGTTCTTC,TRBJ2-1,TRBD2,NA,TRBV6-4
CASSPQEAPGRDTQYF,TGTGCCAGCAGCCCTCAAGAGGCTCCGGGGAGAGATACGCAGTATTTT,TRBJ2-3,NA,NA,TRBV11-2
CASSAIVSRDKAFF,TGTGCCAGCAGTGCTATCGTATCCAGGGATAAGGCTTTCTTT,TRBJ1-1,NA,NA,TRBV6-1
CASSIGRGTEAFF,TGTGCCAGTAGTATAGGAAGGGGCACTGAAGCTTTCTTT,TRBJ1-1,NA,NA,TRBV19
CASSLGTGNVYEQYF,TGTGCCAGCAGTTTAGGGACAGGGAATGTATACGAGCAGTACTTC,TRBJ2-7,TRBD1,NA,TRBV6-6
CASSWTQGLRNTEAFF,TGCGCCAGCAGCTGGACCCAGGGGTTGAGGAACACTGAAGCTTTCTTT,TRBJ1-1,NA,NA,TRBV5-1
CASSFVAGRNTGELFF,TGCGCCAGCAGCTTCGTAGCGGGGAGGAACACCGGGGAGCTGTTTTTT,TRBJ2-2,TRBD2,NA,TRBV5-1
CASRLAGGLASTDTQYF,TGTGCCAGCAGACTAGCGGGGGGCCTCGCTAGCACAGATACGCAGTATTTT,TRBJ2-3,TRBD2,NA,TRBV28
CASRLAVRTGNYGYTF,TGTGCAAGTCGCTTAGCAGTGCGGACAGGTAACTATGGCTACACCTTC,TRBJ1-2,NA,NA,TRBV12-2
CASSQGPAEHTLAKNIQYF,TGCGCCAGCAGCCAAGGGCCGGCGGAACATACGTTAGCCAAAAACATTCAGTACTTC,TRBJ2-4,NA,NA,TRBV4-1
CASSESGFPAFF,TGTGCCAGCAGTGAGTCGGGGTTTCCGGCTTTCTTT,TRBJ1-1,NA,NA,TRBV2
CASSQVVRGNQPQHF,TGCGCCAGCAGCCAAGTGGTCAGGGGCAATCAGCCCCAGCATTTT,TRBJ1-5,NA,NA,TRBV4-1
CASSLVAPSGRVADTQYF,TGTGCCAGCAGCTTAGTCGCTCCGAGTGGCAGGGTAGCAGATACGCAGTATTTT,TRBJ2-3,NA,NA,TRBV7-6
CASSPDRDQETQYF,TGTGCCAGCAGCCCTGACAGGGACCAAGAGACCCAGTACTTC,TRBJ2-5,TRBD1,NA,TRBV7-2
CASSGVGLADTDTQYF,TGTGCCAGCAGTGGAGTGGGACTAGCGGACACAGATACGCAGTATTTT,TRBJ2-3,TRBD2,once,TRBV2
CASSLEGAIGSPLHF,TGTGCCAGCAGCTTGGAGGGAGCAATAGGCTCACCCCTCCACTTT,TRBJ1-6,NA,once,TRBV5-4
CASSDREGDGYTF,TGTGCCAGCAGCGACAGGGAAGGAGATGGCTACACCTTC,TRBJ1-2,TRBD1,NA,TRBV7-3
CASGWGGITGELFF,TGTGCTAGTGGATGGGGAGGGATCACCGGGGAGCTGTTTTTT,TRBJ2-2,TRBD2,few,TRBV12-5
CASSQQPEGTQYF,TGTGCCAGCAGCCAACAGCCGGAGGGTACGCAGTATTTT,TRBJ2-3,NA,NA,TRBV7-2
CSFGAPNTGELFF,TGCAGCTTTGGGGCTCCGAACACCGGGGAGCTGTTTTTT,TRBJ2-2,NA,NA,TRBV29-1
CAIRRGATNTGELFF,TGTGCCATTCGTCGGGGAGCTACGAACACCGGGGAGCTGTTTTTT,TRBJ2-2,NA,NA,TRBV5-4
CASSEYGDSEETQYF,TGTGCCAGCAGTGAATATGGGGACAGCGAAGAGACCCAGTACTTC,TRBJ2-5,TRBD1,NA,TRBV25-1
CASSRGLGQPQHF,TGTGCCAGCAGCAGAGGCTTGGGTCAGCCCCAGCATTTT,TRBJ1-5,NA,NA,TRBV7-9
CASSLEASNTGELFF,TGCGCCAGCAGCTTAGAGGCTTCGAACACCGGGGAGCTGTTTTTT,TRBJ2-2,NA,NA,TRBV5-1
CASSLFGAPGYGYTF,TGTGCCAGCAGTTTATTTGGGGCGCCGGGCTATGGCTACACCTTC,TRBJ1-2,NA,NA,TRBV27
CASSPFAGTGGGRARGNTIYF,TGTGCCAGTAGCCCATTCGCCGGGACAGGGGGCGGACGTGCTCGTGGAAACACCATATATTTT,TRBJ1-3,TRBD1,few,TRBV19
CASSYSATGGYTF,TGTGCCAGCAGTTACTCTGCGACGGGGGGCTACACCTTC,TRBJ1-2,NA,NA,TRBV6-5
CAWSVVRTGRDQPQHF,TGTGCCTGGAGTGTAGTCCGGACAGGGCGCGATCAGCCCCAGCATTTT,TRBJ1-5,TRBD1,NA,TRBV30
CASSYSGGRETQYF,TGTGCCAGCAGTTACTCGGGGGGGCGAGAGACCCAGTACTTC,TRBJ2-5,NA,few,TRBV6-5
CASTTVEGPYNEQFF,TGCGCCAGCACCACGGTTGAGGGCCCCTACAATGAGCAGTTCTTC,TRBJ2-1,NA,NA,TRBV5-1
CASSLSQADYGYTF,TGCGCCAGCAGTCTATCCCAGGCCGACTATGGCTACACCTTC,TRBJ1-2,NA,NA,TRBV5-1